The present T cell receptor (beta chain) was sequenced within a study of T cell clonality in common variable immunodeficiency. Findings and limits, study-wide: Reportedly, TCR beta sequences from common variable immunodeficiency showed fewer deletions and N-nucleotide insertions. What drives increased CVID clonality needs T cell subpopulation sequencing.

This clone was picked up a small number of times. The antigen remains undetermined. From the germline J gene comes the end of the CDR3, since the read stops 3 residues before it. Here immunoSEQ multiplex PCR was the method, and the copy in TCRdb shows in-frame clones only, minus some. The sample yields approximately 30,000 clones, without any singletons. The CDR3 is 16 residues long. The ends lost 5 bases at V and 6 bases at J; junction bases unmatched: 8. Per the germline V gene, CDR1 is SGHVS and CDR2 is FNYEAQ. The receptor was derived from a human donor with common variable immunodeficiency. Sequenced sample: peripheral blood mononuclear cells. The rearrangement uses TRBV7-6 and TRBJ2-3; 13 positions match TRBD2. The CDR3 is CASSRKTSGRSDTQYF. Partial CDR3 DNA: TGTGCCAGCAGCCGTAAGACTAGCGGGAGGAGCGATACG.